This T cell receptor (beta chain) comes out of a study of low-dose radiotherapy and immunotherapy resistance in tumors. About the study: Aspirin 300 mg, taken orally and daily, was given to patients for four cycles from cycle 1 day 1.

The CDR3 has 17 amino acids. Germline CDR1 and CDR2: SGDLS and YYNGEE. Trimming removed 0 bases from V and 0 bases from J; junction bases left unmatched: 6. Primers targeting TRAV and TRBV primed first-strand cDNA, covering alpha and beta chains. Both a constant-region primer and a V-primer adapter served to amplify TCRs across approximately 19 PCR cycles. TCRdb itself ran the reads through MiXCR, one entry per CDR3 protein. This table holds under 95,000 distinct CDR3 sequences, roughly 17% found once. This clonotype was seen at least ten times. As for time point: after trial treatment. Treatment: LDRT plus nivolumab, ipilimumab, low-dose cyclophosphamide and aspirin (RACIN trial). The treatment that donors received included nivolumab, ipilimumab, aspirin, low-dose cyclophosphamide and low-dose radiotherapy.

The J gene is TRBJ2-5, the V gene TRBV9; 9 positions agree with TRBD1. Material: PBMCs, obtained after low-dose radiotherapy plus immunotherapy. The receptor was derived from a male donor with prostate cancer. CDR3 bases: TGTGCCAGCAGCGTAGGGGGGACAGGGATGTACCAAGAGACCCAGTACTTC. Translation: CASSVGGTGMYQETQYF.